The 27 T cell receptor beta chains presented below share a single source sample, sequenced in a study of blood T cell repertoires in COVID-19. Using immunoSEQ multiplex PCR, the repertoire was profiled, and TCRdb retains in-frame clones only, with some absent. The sample holds roughly 200,000 clones, approximately 80% seen once. Sequenced material: peripheral blood. The origin of the receptors is a man aged 50 or older who had recovered from COVID-19.

This clone turned up a few times. The DNA of the CDR3 is TGCGCCAGCAGCCCTGGACAGAACACAGATACGCAGTATTTT. Its translation: CASSPGQNTDTQYF. The chain employs TRBV5-1 and TRBJ2-3; D is perhaps TRBD1 (6 bases). V was pared by 4 bases and J by 2 bases, with 11 bases between. CDR1 SGHRS and CDR2 YFSETQ come from the germline V gene. The CDR3 loop spans 14 amino acids.

The V and J genes are TRBV5-1 and TRBJ2-1; 9 positions agree with TRBD2. CDR3 length: 15 amino acids. The trim removed 1 base at V and 6 bases at J, leaving 5 bases unmatched. The germline CDR1 and CDR2 sequences are SGHRS and YFSETQ. CDR3 coding DNA: TGCGCCAGCAGCTTGAGTAGCGGGAGACCCAATGAGCAGTTCTTC. Its protein is CASSLSSGRPNEQFF. The whole variable domain, filled in from reference TRBV5-1 and TRBJ2-1, reads KAGVTQTPRYLIKTRGQQVTLSCSPISGHRSVSWYQQTPGQGLQFLFEYFSETQRNKGNFPGRFSGRQFSNSRSEMNVSTLELGDSALYLCASSLSSGRPNEQFFGPGTRLTVL.

The chain is built from TRBV15 and TRBJ2-1, with 8 positions matching TRBD2. The CDR3 is 14 amino acids. Germline values: CDR1 LNHNV, CDR2 YYDKDF (reference sequence). Trimming removed 5 bases from V and 8 bases from J; junction bases left unmatched: 8. The CDR3 sequence is CATSGRTSFDEQFF. The CDR3 nucleotides are TGTGCCACCAGCGGAAGGACTAGCTTCGATGAGCAGTTCTTC.

The chain is built from TRBV10-1 and TRBJ2-7, with 9 bases identical to TRBD2. V shed 7 bases, J shed 6 bases, and the junction held 16 bases outside the gene matches. The germline CDR1 and CDR2 sequences are WNHNN and SYGVQD (reference sequence). The CDR3 runs to 16 residues. CDR3: CASKEGLATRSGEQYF. For the CDR3, the DNA is TGCGCCAGCAAAGAAGGACTAGCGACCCGGAGTGGCGAGCAGTACTTC.

This clone has a handful of counts. Other DNA sequences in the same sample also yield this CDR3. V usage is TRBV5-4 and J usage is TRBJ1-2, with TRBD1 as a possible D gene (6 bases). The CDR3 has 14 residues. Germline V gene data show CDR1 as SGHNT and CDR2 as YYREEE (reference sequence). V gave up 3 bases and J gave up 5 bases, with 14 bases separating them. The CDR3 loop reads CASSWQGLRYGYTF. DNA for the CDR3: TGTGCCAGCAGCTGGCAGGGGTTACGGTATGGCTACACCTTC. The whole variable domain, remainder taken from reference TRBV5-4 and TRBJ1-2, is ETGVTQSPTHLIKTRGQQVTLRCSSQSGHNTVSWYQQALGQGPQFIFQYYREEENGRGNFPPRFSGLQFPNYSSELNVNALELDDSALYLCASSWQGLRYGYTFGSGTRLTVV.

This CDR3 reads CASSPPIAYTTDTQYF. In DNA, the CDR3 is TGTGCCAGCAGCCCCCCTATAGCGTACACGACAGATACGCAGTATTTT. The V call is TRBV27, the J call TRBJ2-3; D may be TRBD2 (5 bases). The CDR3 has 16 residues. Looked up from germline, CDR1 is MNHEY and CDR2 is SMNVEV (reference sequence). V shed 6 bases and J shed 3 bases, with 19 bases lying between them.

The chain is built from TRBV6-5 and TRBJ2-1; TRBD1 matches 7 bases. The CDR3 is 14 residues long. CDR1 MNHEY and CDR2 SVGAGI come from the germline V gene. J gave up 0 bases and V 6 bases, and 2 bases lay outside the gene matches. In DNA form, the CDR3 reads TGTGCCAGCAGCCGGGACAGCTCCTACAATGAGCAGTTCTTC. Its translation is CASSRDSSYNEQFF.

The sample holds one count of this clone. The chain couples TRBV6-2 or TRBV6-3 to TRBJ2-7; TRBD2 aligns across 11 bases. Germline V gives CDR1 MNHEY, CDR2 SVGEGT. V shed 5 bases and J 6 bases; nucleotides not matched to a gene: 12. The CDR3 spans 16 residues. The CDR3 loop is CASSRRLAGTVGEQYF. The CDR3 nucleotides read TGTGCCAGCAGTCGCCGACTAGCGGGAACGGTCGGCGAGCAGTACTTC.

The rearrangement joins TRBV9 to TRBJ1-2; 9 bases match TRBD1. J lost 3 bases, V lost 4 bases, and 7 bases had no gene match. This CDR3 contains 15 residues. Germline V gene lookup returns CDR1 SGDLS and CDR2 YYNGEE. CDR3 sequence: CASSSRQGVYYGYTF. DNA of the CDR3: TGTGCCAGCAGCTCCCGACAGGGGGTCTACTATGGCTACACCTTC. The full variable domain, with the rest looked up from reference TRBV9 and TRBJ1-2, is DSGVTQTPKHLITATGQRVTLRCSPRSGDLSVYWYQQSLDQGLQFLIQYYNGEERAKGNILERFSAQQFPDLHSELNLSSLELGDSALYFCASSSRQGVYYGYTFGSGTRLTVV.

V and J are TRBV27 and TRBJ1-4; 8 bases map to TRBD1. CDR3 length equals 15 residues. Germline V gives CDR1 MNHEY, CDR2 SMNVEV (reference sequence). V shed 5 bases, J shed 8 bases, and the junction held 10 bases outside the gene matches. DNA of the CDR3: TGTGCCAGCAGTCCCTTGGACAGGGTAAACGAAAAACTGTTTTTT. This encodes CASSPLDRVNEKLFF. Variable domain in full (rest from reference TRBV27 and TRBJ1-4): EAQVTQNPRYLITVTGKKLTVTCSQNMNHEYMSWYRQDPGLGLRQIYYSMNVEVTDKGDVPEGYKVSRKEKRNFPLILESPSPNQTSLYFCASSPLDRVNEKLFFGSGTQLSVL.

The chain uses TRBV7-2 and TRBJ2-3; 7 bases fit TRBD2. The CDR3 is 16 residues long. With V trimmed by 2 bases and J by 4 bases, 9 bases remained unmatched. Germline assignment: CDR1 SGHTA and CDR2 FQGNSA. This CDR3 reads CASSLQAGAWADTQYF. CDR3 in DNA: TGTGCCAGCAGCTTACAGGCGGGAGCCTGGGCAGATACGCAGTATTTT. The variable domain in full, with the rest retrieved from reference TRBV7-2 and TRBJ2-3, is GAGVSQSPSNKVTEKGKDVELRCDPISGHTALYWYRQSLGQGLEFLIYFQGNSAPDKSGLPSDRFSAERTGGSVSTLTIQRTQQEDSAVYLCASSLQAGAWADTQYFGPGTRLTVL.

The chain combines TRBV6-5 with TRBJ2-3; D is possibly TRBD2 (7 bases). This CDR3 contains 15 residues. V lost 2 bases and J 1 base, leaving 10 bases between the germline ends. Germline V gene data show CDR1 as MNHEY and CDR2 as SVGAGI. The CDR3 DNA reads TGTGCCAGCAGTTACGGGGGGGCGGGCACAGATACGCAGTATTTT. Its protein is CASSYGGAGTDTQYF.

This clone was seen a few times. This chain joins TRBV13 and TRBJ2-1, with D possibly TRBD1 on 7 matching bases. V was cut by 5 bases and J by 8 bases, with 22 bases left in between. Per the germline V gene, CDR1 is PRHDT and CDR2 is FYEKMQ (reference sequence). The CDR3 extends over 16 amino acids. CDR3 in amino acids: CASSLSRAGGYHEQFF. CDR3 nucleotides: TGTGCCAGCAGCCTATCCCGGGCAGGGGGGTATCATGAGCAGTTCTTC.

V gene TRBV29-1 combines with J gene TRBJ1-2, with D possibly being TRBD1 (6 bases). Germline CDR1 and CDR2: SQVTM and ANQGSEA. The CDR3 consists of 13 residues. The V end lost 5 bases, the J end lost 3 bases, and 13 bases lay between the germline ends. CDR3 amino acids: CSVYTGTYYGYTF. The CDR3 DNA sequence: TGCAGCGTTTATACAGGGACCTACTATGGCTACACCTTC. The full variable domain, completed using reference TRBV29-1 and TRBJ1-2, is SAVISQKPSRDICQRGTSLTIQCQVDSQVTMMFWYRQQPGQSLTLIATANQGSEATYESGFVIDKFPISRPNLTFSTLTVSNMSPEDSSIYLCSVYTGTYYGYTFGSGTRLTVV.

This clone turned up a few times. The chain is built from TRBV7-3 and TRBJ2-3; 8 bases agree with TRBD2. This CDR3 contains 15 residues. The germline CDR1 and CDR2 sequences are SGHTA and FQGTGA. Trimming at V came to 5 bases and at J to 5 bases, leaving 9 bases not matched to a gene. CDR3 region: CASSPGGAGVDTQYF. CDR3 bases: TGTGCCAGCAGCCCGGGTGGAGCGGGAGTAGATACGCAGTATTTT.

The gene calls are TRBV19 and TRBJ1-2; 7 nucleotides match TRBD1. Germline loops: CDR1 LNHDA, CDR2 SQIVND (reference sequence). The CDR3 runs 13 residues. Trimming took 7 bases from V and 4 from J; bases not matched to a gene: 6. The CDR3 nucleotides read TGTGCCAGTACCGTGACAGGGCTCTATGGCTACACCTTC. Its translation: CASTVTGLYGYTF.

The DNA of the CDR3 is TGTGCCAGCAGGAAAAATACAGGGGGCGATCAGCCCCAGCATTTT. This encodes CASRKNTGGDQPQHF. The gene calls are TRBV6-5 and TRBJ1-5; the match to TRBD1 covers 9 bases. This CDR3 has 15 amino acids. The V gene end was trimmed by 6 bases and the J gene end by 5 bases; junction bases not matched to a gene: 8. CDR1 is MNHEY, CDR2 SVGAGI, per germline.

The chain carries TRBV30 and TRBJ2-7, with D possibly TRBD1 on 6 matching bases. V lost 3 bases and J lost 2, with 17 bases in between. The CDR3 length is 15 residues. The germline gives CDR1 GTSNPN, CDR2 SVGIG (reference sequence). The CDR3 sequence: CAWSPLRGIAYEQYF. In nucleotides, the CDR3 is TGTGCCTGGAGCCCTCTCAGGGGAATAGCCTACGAGCAGTACTTC. Variable domain in full (rest from reference TRBV30 and TRBJ2-7): SQTIHQWPATLVQPVGSPLSLECTVEGTSNPNLYWYRQAAGRGLQLLFYSVGIGQISSEVPQNLSASRPQDRQFILSSKKLLLSDSGFYLCAWSPLRGIAYEQYFGPGTRLTVT.

The chain links TRBV5-1 to TRBJ2-3; TRBD2 might be the D (6 bases). Germline CDR1 SGHRS, CDR2 YFSETQ. The CDR3 loop spans 15 amino acids. V was trimmed by 3 bases and J by 4 bases, leaving 15 bases between them. The CDR3 coding sequence is TGCGCCAGCAGCTCGACTAGTACGTTCCCAGATACGCAGTATTTT. Encoded protein: CASSSTSTFPDTQYF.

The gene calls are TRBV10-3 and TRBJ2-3; D not resolved. Germline lookup yields CDR1 ENHRY and CDR2 SYGVKD. V dropped 4 bases and J dropped 2 bases, with 10 bases sitting between them. The CDR3 totals 14 residues. In DNA, the CDR3 is TGTGCCATCAGTGTACTCTCTCCCACAGATACGCAGTATTTT. Translation gives CAISVLSPTDTQYF.

The chain has TRBV7-9 and TRBJ2-7; 7 nucleotides match TRBD2. Germline lookup yields CDR1 SEHNR and CDR2 FQNEAQ (reference sequence). The CDR3 length is 16 residues. J lost 2 bases, V lost 4 bases, and 11 bases had no gene match. CDR3 bases: TGTGCCAGCAGCTCAGCGGGTAGCGGGTTCACCTACGAGCAGTACTTC. Protein: CASSSAGSGFTYEQYF.

The chain recombines TRBV6-5 with TRBJ2-2; 8 bases fit TRBD1. Germline trimming cut 7 bases from V and 7 bases from J; bases unmatched to any gene: 11. CDR3 length: 15 amino acids. In germline, CDR1 is MNHEY, CDR2 SVGAGI. CDR3 region: CASNRGTDAGGELFF. The CDR3 DNA follows: TGTGCCAGCAACAGGGGGACTGATGCCGGCGGGGAGCTGTTTTTT.

This chain joins TRBV5-1 and TRBJ1-1; TRBD1 matches 7 bases. Germline CDR1 and CDR2: SGHRS and YFSETQ. The CDR3 spans 16 residues. Trimming at V came to 4 bases and at J to 4 bases, leaving 13 bases not matched to a gene. The CDR3, as DNA: TGCGCCAGCAGCACGGGTCCTACAGGGGCGGGCACTGAAGCTTTCTTT. It is translated as CASSTGPTGAGTEAFF.

Notes on this clone: The junction departs from germline at one end; a sequencing error may be responsible. The chain uses TRBV6-5 and TRBJ1-2; D may be TRBD1 (5 bases). The CDR3 is made up of 14 amino acids. Germline lookup yields CDR1 MNHEY and CDR2 SVGAGI. CDR3 sequence: CAGSSRAGNYGYTF. CDR3 in DNA: TGTGCCGGCAGCTCAAGGGCAGGGAACTATGGCTACACCTTC.

CDR3 amino acids: CASSHHVTGEAFF. CDR3 in DNA: TGTGCCAGCAGCCACCATGTGACAGGTGAAGCTTTCTTT. This rearrangement joins TRBV3-1 (or the pseudogene TRBV3-2) to TRBJ1-1, with a tentative D call TRBD1 (6 bases). The CDR3 loop spans 13 amino acids. The germline V gene has CDR1 LGHDT and CDR2 YNNKEL (reference sequence). V was clipped by 3 bases and J by 7 bases, with 12 bases between them.

In DNA form, the CDR3 reads TGTGCCAGCACCAAGACTAGCGGACTATCCTACGAGCAGTACTTC. It specifies CASTKTSGLSYEQYF. V gene TRBV28 combines with J gene TRBJ2-7; 9 nucleotides align to TRBD2. The J segment lost 1 base and the V segment lost 7 bases, leaving 8 bases of the junction unmatched. The CDR3 is made up of 15 amino acids. CDR1 and CDR2 from the germline V gene are MDHEN and SYDVKM.

V and J are TRBV27 and TRBJ2-7; 7 nucleotides agree with TRBD2. Germline CDR1 is MNHEY and CDR2 is SMNVEV (reference sequence). The CDR3 is 15 amino acids. V shed 2 bases and J 3 bases; nucleotides not matched to a gene: 7. The CDR3 DNA reads TGTGCCAGCAGTTTACGGTGGGAGGGCATCTACGAGCAGTACTTC. Amino acid sequence: CASSLRWEGIYEQYF.